The present entry profiles one T cell receptor beta chain with its context. The data were taken from a study of blood T cell repertoires in COVID-19. Study information: Specimens from acute and convalescent COVID-19 originated in the United States, Italy and Spain.

The table came from immunoSEQ multiplex PCR; TCRdb's copy has only in-frame clones and leaves some out. The table has approximately 210,000 clones, roughly 79% seen once. Participants, about 18 to 90 years old, spanned some 23 US areas. Material: PBMCs or T cells enriched from blood (not recorded which). The TCR comes from a man aged 40-55 years who had recovered from COVID-19.

DNA for the CDR3: TGTGCCAGCATTCCGGGGGGAACCAATCAGCCCCAGCATTTT. It codes for CASIPGGTNQPQHF. The chain uses TRBV28 and TRBJ1-5, with a weak D call TRBD1 (5 bases). V lost 7 bases and J lost 3, with 13 bases in between. Germline loops: CDR1 MDHEN, CDR2 SYDVKM. The CDR3 has 14 amino acids.